This is a list of T cell receptor beta chains from one sample in a study of T cells in Graves' hyperthyroidism and ophthalmopathy. TCRdb analysed the multiplex PCR reads with MiXCR anew, one entry per CDR3 protein. In the table there are over 120,000 distinct CDR3 sequences, about 20% of which are singletons. Sequencing input: blood. The receptors were sampled from a woman aged 45 to 65 with Graves' hyperthyroidism that later progressed to Graves' ophthalmopathy. Each CDR3 is given with its conserved first and last residue. Fields, in order: V gene, D gene, clone size, J gene, CDR3 protein, CDR3 DNA. The D gene is left open where the match is weak. Not all rows give a size; the values are once, few, many and, for expanded clones, a class.

TRBV30	TRBD1	-	TRBJ2-5	CAWQGTVDQYF	TGTGCCTGGCAAGGGACAGTGGACCAGTACTTC
TRBV20-1	TRBD1	-	TRBJ1-1	CSARPGTGGANTEAFF	TGCAGTGCTAGACCCGGGACAGGGGGCGCGAACACTGAAGCTTTCTTT
TRBV27	TRBD2	once	TRBJ2-1	CASSRIAGWGNEQFF	TGTGCCAGCAGCCGAATAGCGGGATGGGGCAATGAGCAGTTCTTC
TRBV20-1	TRBD2	many	TRBJ2-5	CSAQREQETQYF	TGCAGTGCCCAGCGGGAGCAAGAGACCCAGTACTTC
TRBV7-9	-	many	TRBJ2-1	CASSLGGSFNEQFF	TGTGCCAGCAGCTTAGGGGGGTCTTTCAATGAGCAGTTCTTC
TRBV5-1	TRBD2	-	TRBJ2-1	CASTFGTSGGHDEQFF	TGCGCCAGCACCTTCGGGACTAGCGGGGGGCATGATGAGCAGTTCTTC
TRBV20-1	-	many	TRBJ2-7	CSARTASYEQYF	TGCAGTGCTAGGACAGCCTCCTACGAGCAGTACTTC
TRBV7-2	TRBD1	-	TRBJ1-5	CASSLGQAFNQPQHF	TGTGCCAGCAGCTTGGGACAGGCGTTCAATCAGCCCCAGCATTTT
TRBV28	TRBD2	many	TRBJ2-3	CASSSAGLAATDTQYF	TGTGCCAGCAGTTCTGCTGGACTAGCGGCCACAGATACGCAGTATTTT
TRBV25-1	-	-	TRBJ1-4	CASNPSGGKNEKLFF	TGTGCCAGCAATCCCAGCGGGGGGAAGAATGAAAAACTGTTTTTT
TRBV11-2	TRBD2	many	TRBJ2-7	CASSLGTSGYYEQYF	TGTGCCAGCAGCCTCGGGACTAGCGGCTACTACGAGCAGTACTTC
TRBV6-1	-	many	TRBJ2-7	CASSTGQALYEQYF	TGTGCCAGCAGTACAGGTCAGGCACTCTACGAGCAGTACTTC
TRBV6-1	TRBD2	many	TRBJ2-7	CASSALAGGPYEQYF	TGTGCCAGCAGCGCACTAGCGGGAGGGCCCTACGAGCAGTACTTC
TRBV30	-	-	TRBJ2-7	CAWSVGLKQYF	TGTGCCTGGAGTGTAGGACTCAAGCAGTACTTC
TRBV28	-	many	TRBJ1-2	CASSASGQSRYGYTF	TGTGCCAGCAGTGCCTCCGGACAGTCTCGATATGGCTACACCTTC
TRBV7-2	TRBD1	many	TRBJ1-2	CASSFGQGAISGYTF	TGTGCCAGCAGCTTCGGACAGGGGGCGATCTCTGGCTACACCTTC
TRBV6-2/TRBV6-3	TRBD1	-	TRBJ2-2	CASSYSSRRTGTTGELFF	TGTGCCAGCAGTTACTCGAGTCGTAGGACAGGGACCACCGGGGAGCTGTTTTTT
TRBV20-1	TRBD2	few	TRBJ2-4	CSARGRGGGKNIQYF	TGCAGTGCTAGGGGCCGGGGCGGGGGCAAAAACATTCAGTACTTC
TRBV7-3	TRBD2	many	TRBJ2-5	CASSLGAGRSGRQETQYF	TGTGCCAGCAGCTTAGGGGCTGGGAGAAGCGGGAGACAGGAGACCCAGTACTTC
TRBV18	-	many	TRBJ1-1	CASSPSGTEAFF	TGTGCCAGCTCACCATCTGGGACTGAAGCTTTCTTT
TRBV7-9	-	many	TRBJ2-5	CASSLEVWETQYF	TGTGCCAGCAGCTTAGAAGTATGGGAGACCCAGTACTTC
TRBV6-5	-	few	TRBJ1-2	CASSYSRGWADTF	TGTGCCAGCAGTTACTCGAGGGGGTGGGCAGACACCTTC
TRBV6-1	-	many	TRBJ2-7	CASSYPGARSYEQYF	TGTGCCAGCAGTTATCCGGGAGCTAGGTCCTACGAGCAGTACTTC
TRBV5-6	-	few	TRBJ1-4	CASSRGAFDEKLFF	TGTGCCAGCAGCCGGGGGGCGTTTGATGAAAAACTGTTTTTT
TRBV2	-	many	TRBJ2-5	CASRAGRETQYF	TGTGCCAGCCGGGCAGGTAGAGAGACCCAGTACTTC
TRBV18	TRBD1	few	TRBJ1-1	CASSPSTGIMNTEAFF	TGTGCCAGCTCACCGTCGACAGGGATAATGAACACTGAAGCTTTCTTT
TRBV3-1	-	once	TRBJ2-6	CASGRQSSGANVLTF	TGTGCCAGCGGCCGACAGAGCTCTGGGGCCAACGTCCTGACTTTC
TRBV30	-	-	TRBJ2-4	CAWSHGRDIQYF	TGTGCCTGGAGCCATGGAAGGGACATTCAGTACTTC
TRBV7-3	-	many	TRBJ2-2	CASSSGGDTGELFF	TGTGCCAGCAGCTCGGGCGGGGACACCGGGGAGCTGTTTTTT
TRBV19	-	-	TRBJ2-7	CASSINLLSYEQYF	TGTGCCAGTAGTATAAACCTTCTCTCCTACGAGCAGTACTTC
TRBV18	TRBD1	few	TRBJ2-3	CASSPRGQGSSTDTQYF	TGTGCCAGCTCACCACGCGGACAGGGTTCTTCCACAGATACGCAGTATTTT
TRBV18	-	many	TRBJ1-1	CASSPRREVSNTEAFF	TGTGCCAGCTCACCGAGGAGGGAGGTTTCGAACACTGAAGCTTTCTTT
TRBV5-1	-	few	TRBJ2-3	CASSPEDRTDTQYF	TGCGCCAGCAGCCCAGAGGACCGCACAGATACGCAGTATTTT
TRBV20-1	-	many	TRBJ1-1	CSASSLVGDRLANTEAFF	TGCAGTGCTAGTTCCTTGGTGGGGGACCGCCTAGCGAACACTGAAGCTTTCTTT
TRBV10-3	-	many	TRBJ2-7	CAISEGRPYEQYF	TGTGCCATCAGTGAGGGGAGGCCCTACGAGCAGTACTTC
TRBV28	TRBD2	many	TRBJ2-5	CASSLLRGGPKETQYF	TGTGCCAGCAGTTTATTGAGGGGAGGGCCTAAAGAGACCCAGTACTTC
TRBV5-8	TRBD1	-	TRBJ1-2	CASSFFGTGNADGYTF	TGTGCCAGCAGCTTTTTCGGGACAGGGAATGCGGATGGCTACACCTTC
TRBV14	TRBD2	-	TRBJ2-1	CASSRGLAGAGYEQFF	TGTGCCAGCAGCCGTGGACTAGCGGGAGCCGGGTATGAGCAGTTCTTC
TRBV20-1	TRBD1	many	TRBJ1-5	CSARDPGTGNQPQHF	TGCAGTGCTAGAGATCCCGGGACAGGGAATCAGCCCCAGCATTTT
TRBV5-1	TRBD2	many	TRBJ2-1	CASSVPTSGSNEQFF	TGCGCCAGCAGCGTCCCTACTAGCGGGAGCAATGAGCAGTTCTTC
TRBV20-1	-	many	TRBJ2-7	CSARGGRVEEQYF	TGCAGTGCTAGAGGAGGCAGGGTGGAAGAGCAGTACTTC
TRBV7-3	TRBD2	many	TRBJ2-3	CASSREGRHTDTQYF	TGTGCCAGCAGCCGGGAGGGCAGGCACACAGATACGCAGTATTTT
TRBV20-1	TRBD2	many	TRBJ2-1	CSADYEPGLAGPSSYNEQFF	TGCAGTGCGGACTACGAGCCGGGACTAGCGGGACCGTCTAGCTACAATGAGCAGTTCTTC
TRBV4-2	TRBD2	many	TRBJ2-7	CASTPSGGSSYEQYF	TGTGCCAGCACCCCCTCCGGGGGGAGCTCCTACGAGCAGTACTTC
TRBV18	-	many	TRBJ2-2	CASSPTLTGELFF	TGTGCCAGCTCACCTACCCTCACCGGGGAGCTGTTTTTT
TRBV28	-	many	TRBJ2-5	CASSPGDQETQYF	TGTGCCAGCAGCCCAGGGGATCAAGAGACCCAGTACTTC